This T cell receptor beta chain was identified during a study of STAT5B mutations in CD4+ large granular lymphocyte leukemia (dated 2022 in TCRdb). Background for the entire study: Among healthy controls, the CDR3 'QG' motif was associated with a particular HLA allele. TCRbeta repertoires of CD4+ T-cell large granular lymphocyte leukemia patients were compared with those of healthy blood donors. Flow cytometry performed on FACSCanto II or FACSVerse showed that the purified fractions had more than 95% purity among lymphocytes. Study-wide conclusions, independent of this receptor: Data were not HLA-matched; higher clonality in CD4+ versus CD8+ T-LGLL could reflect the relatively small sample size. Compared with healthy CD4+ repertoires, CD4-sorted patient repertoires appeared more clonal, and this difference remained even after the putative leukemic clones were removed. Main leukemic clonotypes were private to each patient, although roughly 24% of the main leukemic clonotypes were found at low frequency in the non-leukemic repertoires of other patients.

To note about this clone: Its antigen remains unidentified. The junction does not match germline at one end; this may be a read error. Other DNA variants within this sample encode the same CDR3.

TCRbeta rearrangements were sequenced from genomic DNA using the immunoSEQ assay at survey resolution. Turning to the authors' computational methods: In the TCR sequencing data, the lowest productive clonotype frequency that could be detected was 2.59 x 10-5. Analyses included only productive TCRbeta rearrangements, meaning complete and in-frame sequences. Sample clonality was computed as Simpson clonality in the immunoSEQ Analyzer version 3.0. Clones were grouped by frequency into very rare, small, medium, large (1-20%) or hyperexpanded (>20%) categories. Generation probabilities were estimated with OLGA 1.2.3, V-gene circos plots were made with VDJtools, specificities were searched in VDJdb, and CDR3 motifs were identified with GLIPH. Entries here come from immuneACCESS through TCRdb and include only in-frame sequences with V and J called. Some clones fail to appear in such tables; in the studies checked, an unresolved V gene covers under half of the shortfall, and the cause of the remainder is unknown. V and J calls and clone size are given by that table; D and trimming were obtained from the DNA. Present in this sample are approximately 52,000 clones, just over 70% of which were seen just once. Of the sample, 1.5% falls within the top ten clones.

Healthy controls were roughly 35 blood donors whose buffy coats came from the Finnish Red Cross blood service. All TCR-sequenced material derived from peripheral blood: patient blood samples and healthy donor buffy coats. Ficoll-Hypaque gradient centrifugation was used to isolate peripheral blood mononuclear cells. For the healthy controls, CD4+ cells were obtained from buffy coats by magnetic purification. The Gentra Puregene Cell and Tissue kit was used to extract genomic DNA, and a Qubit 2.0 fluorometer was used to measure the amount of genomic DNA. The sample consisted of CD4+ T cells from blood buffy coats. The clonotype was recovered from a human donor in good health.

CDR3 region: CASSVDARKGAANTEAFF. The DNA sequence follows: TGTGCCAGCAGTGTAGATGCCAGGAAGGGAGCAGCTAACACTGAAGCTTTCTTT. The chain employs TRBV9 and TRBJ1-1, with the D segment identity uncertain. The germline V gene supplies CDR1 SGDLS and CDR2 YYNGEE. Including the terminal cysteine and phenylalanine, the CDR3 comprises 18 residues. The only DNA kept is the CDR3, 54 bases in frame from the first base. The full variable domain, with segments outside the CDR3 supplied by the reference TRBV9 and TRBJ1-1 proteins, appears as DSGVTQTPKHLITATGQRVTLRCSPRSGDLSVYWYQQSLDQGLQFLIQYYNGEERAKGNILERFSAQQFPDLHSELNLSSLELGDSALYFCASSVDARKGAANTEAFFGQGTRLTVV.